The 15 T cell receptor beta chains given below trace back to one sample, sequenced in a study of human T cells and chemical hapten exposure. As for time point: patch test 3, about 24 weeks after DPC sensitization. Treatment reported: therapeutic diphenylcyclopropenone sensitization with weekly scalp DPC. TCRdb used MiXCR to reprocess the RACE reads, holding one entry per CDR3 protein. The data show 120,000 or so distinct CDR3 sequences, with around 10% seen just once and about 2.4% held by the top ten. The input for sequencing was whole blood, taken in connection with sensitization to the hapten diphenylcyclopropenone (DPC). Receptors were obtained from a woman aged 45-65 years with alopecia areata. Some clones in this sample may be carry-over from other donors' samples.

This rearrangement joins TRBV5-6 to TRBJ1-3, with 7 bases fitting TRBD1. V was clipped by 4 bases and J by 1 base; unmatched bases: 11. The CDR3 length is 17 residues. CDR1 is SGHDT and CDR2 is YYEEEE in the germline V gene. DNA for the CDR3: TGTGCCAGCAGCATCCTGGACAGGCGACTTTCTGGAAACACCATATATTTT. Translation: CASSILDRRLSGNTIYF.

This clonotype appeared a few times. The gene calls are TRBV27 and TRBJ2-2, with TRBD2 matching over 9 bases. Germline V lookup: CDR1 MNHEY, CDR2 SMNVEV (reference sequence). The CDR3 extends over 16 amino acids. The V gene end was trimmed by 4 bases and the J gene end by 3 bases; junction bases not matched to a gene: 6. This CDR3 is CASSSFSGGHTGELFF. DNA of the CDR3: TGTGCCAGCAGTTCCTTTAGCGGGGGACACACCGGGGAGCTGTTTTTT.

This clonotype has more than one count but fewer than ten. The V call is TRBV30, the J call TRBJ2-1; 10 nucleotides match TRBD2. CDR3 size: 15 residues. Losses at the gene ends were 2 bases for V and 8 bases for J; bases not matched to a gene: 9. The germline gives CDR1 GTSNPN, CDR2 SVGIG (reference sequence). For the CDR3, the DNA is TGTGCCTGGAGTAAAGGACTAGCGGTGGGAGATGAGCAGTTCTTC. The encoded protein is CAWSKGLAVGDEQFF.

V usage is TRBV29-1 and J usage is TRBJ1-1, with D unclear. There are 13 residues in the CDR3. Germline V gene lookup returns CDR1 SQVTM and CDR2 ANQGSEA. V was clipped by 3 bases and J by 1 base, with 9 bases between them. As DNA, the CDR3 is TGCAGCGTTGAGATAGCAAGGAACACTGAAGCTTTCTTT. Its translation: CSVEIARNTEAFF.

This chain links TRBV7-8 with TRBJ1-1; tentatively, D is TRBD1 (5 bases). The CDR3 consists of 14 residues. Germline CDR1 reads SGHVS; CDR2 reads FQNEAQ. V gave up 5 bases and J gave up 2 bases, with 12 bases separating them. The CDR3 sequence: CASSGGPINTEAFF. DNA for the CDR3: TGTGCCAGCAGCGGGGGACCGATAAACACTGAAGCTTTCTTT.

This clonotype was found a few times. The chain couples TRBV7-2 to TRBJ2-3; D may be TRBD1 (5 bases). This CDR3 spans 18 amino acids. V was cut by 3 bases and J by 5 bases, with 24 bases left in between. Looked up from germline, CDR1 is SGHTA and CDR2 is FQGNSA. CDR3: CASSFNPTLGAKVDTQYF. CDR3 sequence (DNA): TGTGCCAGCAGCTTTAATCCGACCCTAGGGGCGAAGGTAGATACGCAGTATTTT.

This clonotype has at least ten counts. The chain links TRBV29-1 to TRBJ2-7; D gene uncertain. This CDR3 has 11 amino acids. V was trimmed by 6 bases and J by 7 bases, leaving 13 bases between them. Germline CDR1 reads SQVTM; CDR2 reads ANQGSEA. The CDR3 DNA follows: TGCAGCGTAGACGGGCCTAAGGAGCAGTACTTC. Protein: CSVDGPKEQYF.

This clonotype was seen only a few times. The genes are TRBV6-2 or TRBV6-3 and TRBJ2-7; weak D call: TRBD1 (6 bases). Germline V gene data show CDR1 as MNHEY and CDR2 as SVGEGT. The length of the CDR3 is 15 residues. Trimming left V 8 bases short and J 2 bases short, with 19 bases between. The CDR3 region is CASLTTGKRTYEQYF. The CDR3 nucleotides read TGTGCCAGCCTTACGACAGGAAAAAGGACCTACGAGCAGTACTTC.

In its sample, this clonotype was seen a few times. The chain employs TRBV12-3 or TRBV12-4 and TRBJ1-3; TRBD1 is a possible D gene (6 bases). V lost 3 bases and J 3 bases, leaving 15 bases between the germline ends. The CDR3 is 16 residues long. CDR3 sequence reads: CASSLTGGPFGNTIYF. CDR3 coding DNA: TGTGCCAGCAGTTTGACAGGAGGGCCCTTTGGAAACACCATATATTTT.

The rearrangement joins TRBV20-1 to TRBJ1-1; D is possibly TRBD1 (6 bases). This CDR3 has 11 residues. The ends were cut back, 6 bases at V and 2 bases at J, with 7 bases in the middle. Germline V lookup: CDR1 DFQATT, CDR2 SNEGSKA (reference sequence). The CDR3 is CSADSNTEAFF. The CDR3 DNA reads TGCAGTGCGGACAGCAACACTGAAGCTTTCTTT.

This clonotype was observed a handful of times. V usage is TRBV6-5 and J usage is TRBJ2-7; perhaps TRBD1 as D (6 bases). The CDR3 totals 15 residues. Per the germline V gene, CDR1 is MNHEY and CDR2 is SVGAGI. V lost 7 bases to trimming and J lost 0 bases, with 16 bases between them. CDR3 loop: CASTAFRGNSYEQYF. The CDR3 region has the DNA TGTGCCAGCACTGCTTTCAGGGGAAACTCCTACGAGCAGTACTTC.

V usage is TRBV12-3 or TRBV12-4 and J usage is TRBJ2-1; D is unresolved. The CDR3 is made up of 13 amino acids. V was shortened by 2 bases and J by 6 bases, with 8 bases between the two germline ends. Here the CDR3 reads CASSLTASNEQFF. CDR3 coding DNA: TGTGCCAGCAGTTTAACAGCATCCAATGAGCAGTTCTTC.

As for this clonotype: At one end, the junction sequence differs from germline, possibly due to a read error. The CDR3 nucleotides are TGTGCCAGCACCCCACGGGGAAACAATCAGCCCCAGAATTTT. Amino acids: CASTPRGNNQPQNF. The chain joins TRBV27 to TRBJ1-5; D gene uncertain. The CDR3 extends over 14 amino acids. Germline lookup yields CDR1 MNHEY and CDR2 SMNVEV (reference sequence).

This clonotype was seen only a few times. V is TRBV20-1 and J is TRBJ2-7; 12 nucleotides align to TRBD1. Per germline, CDR1 DFQATT and CDR2 SNEGSKA (reference sequence). The J segment lost 11 bases and the V segment lost 2 bases, leaving 10 bases of the junction unmatched. CDR3 size: 14 residues. CDR3 bases: TGCAGTGCTAGAAAGGGACAGGGGGCCCAAGTGAAGTACTTC. As protein: CSARKGQGAQVKYF.

This clonotype was recorded a few times. The gene calls are TRBV2 and TRBJ2-1; 9 positions match TRBD1. The CDR3 length is 14 residues. The junction had 0 bases not matched to a gene; V was cut back by 4 bases and J by 2 bases. CDR1 SNHLY and CDR2 FYNNEI come from the germline V gene. Written as DNA, the CDR3 is TGTGCCAGCAGTGGGGACAGGGCCTACAATGAGCAGTTCTTC. Amino acids: CASSGDRAYNEQFF.